This TCR beta chain was sequenced in a study of blood T cell repertoires in COVID-19. Study-wide context: T cells, B-cell-depleted T cells, or PBMCs supplied cDNA or gDNA.

TCRdb's copy holds only in-frame clones and misses some; the assay was immunoSEQ multiplex PCR. The repertoire holds roughly 460,000 clones, over 85% seen once, with roughly 0.76% in the top ten. Trimming cost V 0 bases and J 4 bases, with 6 bases left between them. In germline, CDR1 is MNHEY, CDR2 SVGEGT. CDR3 length equals 13 residues. The TCR comes from a young man with COVID-19, enrolled during active disease. The material sequenced was peripheral blood. The chain links TRBV6-2 or TRBV6-3 to TRBJ1-2; D remains unclear. The CDR3 reads CASSYSDIYGYTF. The CDR3 DNA is TGTGCCAGCAGTTACTCTGACATCTATGGCTACACCTTC.